This T cell receptor beta chain is drawn from a study of blood T cell repertoires in COVID-19. Study overall: Donors in the United States, Italy and Spain gave samples during acute or convalescent COVID-19.

The CDR3 totals 12 residues. The germline V and J ends were trimmed by 3 bases and 4 bases, with 8 bases remaining between them. The germline V gene has CDR1 SQVTM and CDR2 ANQGSEA. In the original processing: The assay estimated nucleated cells by amplifying reference gene primers. Libraries were prepared by immunoSEQ multiplex PCR; TCRdb keeps only in-frame clonotypes and omits some of them. Clone size and V and J calls were adopted from that table, with D and trimming inferred from the DNA. The sample lists fewer than 500,000 clones, roughly 86% seen once, with 1.3% in the top ten. Participant-reported clinical history was the basis for cohort assignment.

The V call is TRBV29-1, the J call TRBJ2-3, with a possible D match to TRBD2 (6 bases). The clonotype originates from a man younger than 40 who had recovered from COVID-19. The specimen was PBMCs or T cells enriched from blood (not recorded which). This CDR3 reads CSVEERADTQYF. The CDR3 DNA reads as TGCAGCGTTGAGGAGCGGGCAGATACGCAGTATTTT.